This T cell receptor beta chain was observed in a study of technical replicates of blood from several donors. Sequencing used immunoSEQ multiplex PCR; TCRdb keeps in-frame clones, though not all of them. The sample has around 63,000 clones, roughly 98% seen once; the top ten hold about 0.16%. Sequencing was done on a sample of T cells isolated from PBMCs. The clonotype comes from a human donor in good health.

The CDR3 DNA is TGTGCCAGCAGCGGGCCGGTTTCTGGAAACACCATATATTTT. It yields the protein CASSGPVSGNTIYF. The chain is built from TRBV7-6 and TRBJ1-3; D gene ambiguous. The CDR3 extends over 14 amino acids. Trimming pared 5 bases from V and 1 base from J, leaving 9 bases between. Germline V gives CDR1 SGHVS, CDR2 FNYEAQ.